The clone carrying this T cell receptor beta chain was detected many times. Unique molecular identifiers were present on the cDNA, which also gained a universal primer site by template switching. TCRdb analysed the 5' RACE reads with MiXCR anew, one entry per CDR3 protein. The data show around 280,000 distinct CDR3 sequences, under 9.5% seen once. Looked up from germline, CDR1 is SNHLY and CDR2 is FYNNEI. This CDR3 contains 13 residues. V was shortened by 4 bases and J by 5 bases, with 9 bases between the two germline ends. The data were taken from a study of identical twins. This same sample was also part of a study on yellow fever vaccine responses in identical twins.

The rearrangement links TRBV2 to TRBJ1-5; no reliable D call. This sequence was found in a woman between 18 and 30 years old in good health. Material for sequencing was memory (CD45RO+) T cells sorted from blood. CDR3 region: CASSVLRDQPQHF. The CDR3 nucleotides are TGTGCCAGCAGTGTCCTGAGGGATCAGCCCCAGCATTTT.